This paragraph reports one T cell receptor (beta chain). It lacks a known antigen. TRB rearrangements were amplified by multiplex PCR following a touch-down protocol, with the TRB-A and TRB-B primer pools mixed in one tube. Illumina adapters and sample indices were attached to the amplicons through two consecutive PCR reactions using Phusion HS II polymerase. The amplicons were gel-purified using the NucleoSpin Gel and PCR Clean-up kit, after which quantification was performed by Qubit and quality was checked on an Agilent 2100 Bioanalyzer. Sequencing of the libraries was done on an Illumina MiSeq with paired-end, single-indexed, 600-cycle runs. The authors' analysis ran thus. MiXCR version 2.1.12, together with the default MiXCR reference library, was used to align and assemble the TRB reads. A clone was defined by each unique CDR3 nucleotide sequence, and the analysis included only productive sequences with two or more reads. Alpha-parameterized diversity profiles (alpha 0 to 5), including the Shannon (alpha 1) and Simpson (alpha 2) indices, were computed with an R script to assess repertoire diversity. The tcR package was used to compute combinatorial TRB VJ usage, which was then compared between cohorts by principal component analysis with ade4. GLIPH clustering of TCRbeta CDR3s was carried out on cohort pairs matched by age and read depth, and cluster frequencies were compared by Wilcoxon test. TCRdb reanalyzed the reads, keeping one entry per CDR3 protein sequence and omitting DNA. TCRdb assigned the V and J calls; the authors' analysis was not used. The sample table holds roughly 2,900 distinct CDR3 sequences. The top ten constitute approximately 6.7% of the sample.

TRB amplification used roughly 0.25 ug of peripheral blood genomic DNA, some 38,000 genome equivalents, per sample. This sample is drawn from a study of T cell clusters in autoimmune cytopenias (dated by TCRdb to about 2019). Describing the broader study: Of the 43 healthy donor controls, over 20 were female, and the group had a mean age of 56 years and a median age of roughly 59 years. The goal of the study was to determine whether autoimmune cytopenia patients have a disease-specific immune repertoire signature that could serve as a blood-based biomarker. Repertoires from autoimmune hepatitis patients were compared with those of some 20 healthy donors matched for age and sex. For primary cytopenia the controls were 25 to 30 age-matched healthy donors, whereas for secondary cytopenia the controls were more than eleven age-matched CLL patients. Peripheral blood TRB and IGH repertoires were sequenced in autoimmune cytopenia patients at active disease and during treatment follow-up, alongside healthy, CLL and autoimmune hepatitis controls. A median TRB sequencing depth of roughly 47,000 reads per sample was reached, and a median of roughly 2,500 distinct TRB clonotypes per sample was obtained.

The CDR3, from cysteine to phenylalanine, totals 12 residues. No DNA is listed. CDR1 and CDR2 are drawn from the germline V gene (reference sequence): LNHDA, SQIVND. General study outcomes and caveats: Healthy donors had almost three times as many exclusive TRB clusters as active autoimmune hepatitis patients, a finding consistent with an autoimmunity-wide signature. A lack of physiological T cell clusters in primary autoimmune cytopenia patients was suggested by GLIPH, as 51 clusters were found to be exclusive to healthy donors versus 17 exclusive to patients. The cluster-lack signature was not seen for secondary cytopenia versus CLL, apparently masked by the dominant lymphoma-associated repertoire. Shifts in the TRB repertoire, including less even repertoires in secondary cytopenia and CLL, were mostly a reflection of lymphoma bias and not of autoimmunity. The T cell clusters were defined in silico only, and their functional role remained to be validated experimentally.

These data were likewise used in another study, on T cell repertoires in aging, cancer and after chemotherapy. From that second study: Six donor age groups were covered, ranging from 30 or younger up to 70 or older, and each group contained at least three individuals. Control TCR repertoires from healthy donors were recorded across several months to years, and re-sampling revealed clear clonal overlap. In total, the full dataset held several million TCR reads. Compared with age-matched healthy donors, untreated patients with hematological or solid cancers had significantly lower TCR diversity and higher clonality in blood. Declining TCR diversity with age in healthy donors was mainly explained by loss of richness; in cancer patients, loss of evenness also contributed. Median generation probability increased over the chemotherapy interval in both cancer cohorts, suggesting repertoire reconstitution through rebound thymic output. According to the authors, the repertoire data do not allow conclusions to be drawn about immunological memory after chemotherapy. Peripheral blood TCR beta repertoires from healthy donors and cancer patients were profiled to examine immunoaging and T cell reconstitution after chemotherapy. A cohort of 200 to 250 cancer patients (roughly 90 with hematological and around 130 with solid cancers) was assembled, and fewer than 100 healthy donors were included as a reference group. TRB sequences were processed with MiXCR versions 2.12 and 3.0.5. Repertoire metrics included Shannon diversity, evenness, clonality (one minus evenness), and alpha-parameterized diversity profiles from alpha 0 to 5. The IGoR algorithm was used to calculate generation probabilities of clones in the paired pre- and post-chemotherapy samples.

The sequencing input was peripheral blood. This receptor was obtained from a human donor in good health. This chain is built from TRBV19 and TRBJ2-7. The CDR3 reads as follows: CDSCKRWDEQYF.